The 29 T cell receptor beta chains below were found in one sample sequenced in a study of molecular identifiers for immune sequencing clone quantification (dated by TCRdb to 2017 to 2018). Library method: PCR. The sequencing machine was a NextSeq 500. Through fastp at Q25 and MiXCR, TCRdb rebuilt clones from the public reads, retaining in-frame beta chains. Duplicate CDR3 protein sequences are folded into a single record with the most common DNA and genes. Across this sample there are about 510,000 distinct CDR3 sequences, with about 26% seen only once. Just over 0.75% of the sample belongs to the ten largest clones. The sample comprised naive CD8+ T cells from blood, with Jurkat cell RNA spiked in. What this sample's cell subset or site label stands for: FACS-sorted CD8+CD4-CCR7+CD45RA+ naive T cells. These receptors were collected from a human donor in good health. Some libraries in this study had Jurkat cell RNA spiked in.

This clonotype was seen many times. The chain carries TRBV14 and TRBJ2-3, with D hard to call. V lost 4 bases to trimming and J lost 0 bases, with 5 bases between them. The CDR3 spans 13 residues. Germline V gene sequence: CDR1 SGHDN, CDR2 FVKESK. Written as DNA, the CDR3 is TGTGCCAGCAGCCCGTGGAGCACAGATACGCAGTATTTT. It yields the protein CASSPWSTDTQYF.

Regarding this clonotype: At one boundary the junction diverges from the germline segment, which might be a read error. The chain uses TRBV30 and TRBJ2-6, with D perhaps matching TRBD1 or TRBD2 (5 bases each). The CDR3 consists of 14 residues. Germline V lookup: CDR1 GTSNPN, CDR2 SVGIG (reference sequence). The CDR3 DNA follows: TGTGCCTGGAGTATAGGGGCCGGGGCCAACGCCCTGACTTTC. This translates into CAWSIGAGANALTF. The full variable domain, its missing parts supplied by reference TRBV30 and TRBJ2-6, is SQTIHQWPATLVQPVGSPLSLECTVEGTSNPNLYWYRQAAGRGLQLLFYSVGIGQISSEVPQNLSASRPQDRQFILSSKKLLLSDSGFYLCAWSIGAGANALTFGAGSRLTVL.

This clonotype was seen repeatedly, ten times or more. The rearrangement uses TRBV12-3 or TRBV12-4 and TRBJ1-1; TRBD1 is a possible D gene (5 bases). The CDR3 spans 13 residues. Trimming removed 3 bases from V and 5 bases from J, with 10 bases in between. The CDR3 region has the DNA TGTGCCAGCAGTTTCGGCAGGGCGACTGAAGCTTTCTTT. Its translation is CASSFGRATEAFF.

The V call is TRBV4-2, the J call TRBJ2-1; D is undetermined. The CDR3 totals 13 residues. Between the trimmed V and J ends, which lost 4 bases and 10 bases, there was a span of 14 bases. The germline V gene has CDR1 LGHNA and CDR2 YNFKEQ. The DNA for the CDR3 is TGTGCCAGCAGCCCCGTGGCGCCTGGGGAGCAGTTCTTC. Residues: CASSPVAPGEQFF.

This clonotype was found many times. This chain connects TRBV5-6 to TRBJ1-1, with 7 nucleotides matching TRBD1. Germline loops: CDR1 SGHDT, CDR2 YYEEEE. Trimming removed 2 bases from V and 7 bases from J; junction bases left unmatched: 2. CDR3 size: 12 residues. The CDR3 protein is CASSFGQVEAFF. CDR3 DNA sequence: TGTGCCAGCAGCTTTGGACAGGTTGAAGCTTTCTTT. The full variable domain, its missing parts supplied by reference TRBV5-6 and TRBJ1-1, is DAGVTQSPTHLIKTRGQQVTLRCSPKSGHDTVSWYQQALGQGPQFIFQYYEEEERQRGNFPDRFSGHQFPNYSSELNVNALLLGDSALYLCASSFGQVEAFFGQGTRLTVV.

This clonotype was counted only a few times. V and J are TRBV5-1 and TRBJ2-2; perhaps TRBD2 as D (6 bases). Germline CDR1 is SGHRS and CDR2 is YFSETQ. The CDR3 sequence is 15 residues long. Trimming took 2 bases from V and 1 from J, leaving 9 bases between them. The DNA of the CDR3 is TGCGCCAGCAGCTTAGGAGGGGTGAACACCGGGGAGCTGTTTTTT. This gives the protein CASSLGGVNTGELFF.

This clonotype was observed at least ten times. The rearrangement joins TRBV20-1 to TRBJ2-5, with 7 positions matching TRBD1. This CDR3 spans 15 amino acids. CDR1 and CDR2 from the germline V gene are DFQATT and SNEGSKA (reference sequence). V lost 4 bases and J lost 2; bases outside the gene matches: 10. The chain's CDR3 is CSATRYDRDQETQYF. CDR3 in DNA: TGCAGTGCTACTCGATATGACAGGGATCAAGAGACCCAGTACTTC.

Of note for this clonotype: Since a much larger clone is just one base distant, this may be a read error. This chain connects TRBV7-9 to TRBJ2-3, with 8 bases that match TRBD1. This CDR3 is 17 amino acids long. CDR1 and CDR2 (germline): SEHNR, FQNEAQ (reference sequence). V lost 2 bases and J lost 4; bases outside the gene matches: 11. CDR3 amino acids: CASSLSAGGLGADTQYF. As DNA, the CDR3 is TGTGCCAGCAGCTTATCAGCAGGGGGCCTGGGCGCAGATACGCAGTATTTT.

This clonotype was seen ten or more times. This chain connects TRBV12-3 or TRBV12-4 to TRBJ2-1; TRBD1 or TRBD2 may be the D gene (5 bases each). V was shortened by 6 bases and J by 10 bases, with 13 bases between the two germline ends. The CDR3 has 12 residues. This chain's CDR3 is CASSPEGREQFF. In DNA, the CDR3 is TGTGCCAGCAGCCCTGAGGGGAGAGAGCAGTTCTTC.

This clonotype turned up a few times. This sequence joins TRBV20-1 and TRBJ2-7, with D uncertain. This CDR3 has 12 residues. Germline V gives CDR1 DFQATT, CDR2 SNEGSKA (reference sequence). V gave up 1 base and J gave up 3 bases, with 7 bases separating them. For the CDR3, the DNA is TGCAGTGCTAGAGGCGGCAGCTACGAGCAGTACTTC. Residues: CSARGGSYEQYF.

Note on this clonotype: This clone may be a read error of a much larger clone one base away. The chain employs TRBV7-9 and TRBJ1-4, with D maybe TRBD1 (6 bases). The V gene lost 0 bases and the J gene lost 17 bases, with 10 bases spanning the gap. The CDR3 has 11 residues. The germline CDR1 and CDR2 sequences are SEHNR and FQNEAQ (reference sequence). The CDR3 protein is CASSLAGHFFF. CDR3 coding DNA: TGTGCCAGCAGCTTAGCGGGACATTTTTTTTTT.

This clonotype was counted a few times. CDR3 bases: TGTGCCAGTAGTATAGCCGGGGCCGGGGAGCTGTTTTTT. This gives the protein CASSIAGAGELFF. The V call is TRBV19, the J call TRBJ2-2; maybe TRBD2 (5 bases). Germline V lookup: CDR1 LNHDA, CDR2 SQIVND (reference sequence). The CDR3 has 13 residues. Trimming stripped 1 base from V and 6 bases from J, with 6 bases between.

About this clonotype itself: Given a much more abundant clone one base away, this may be a read error. V is TRBV28 and J is TRBJ1-5, with a weak D call TRBD1 (6 bases). CDR1 MDHEN and CDR2 SYDVKM come from the germline V gene. Trimming cost V 2 bases and J 7 bases, with 12 bases left between them. The CDR3 covers 14 residues. The CDR3 DNA reads TGTGCCAGCAGTTTAGGAACAGGGTTCCAGCCCCAGCATTTT. It yields the protein CASSLGTGFQPQHF.

This clonotype has ten or more counts. This rearrangement joins TRBV2 to TRBJ2-4, with D possibly called TRBD1 or TRBD2 (5 bases each). The germline CDR1 and CDR2 sequences are SNHLY and FYNNEI. The CDR3 length is 15 residues. Trimming took 2 bases from V and 7 from J, leaving 15 bases between them. This CDR3 reads CASSEFLGPTNIQYF. The CDR3 nucleotides read TGTGCCAGCAGTGAATTTTTGGGACCGACGAACATTCAGTACTTC.

This clonotype was recorded many times. The rearrangement joins TRBV11-2 to TRBJ2-1; the D is unclear. V lost 6 bases, J lost 7 bases, and 10 bases lay in between. CDR3 length: 12 amino acids. Germline V gene sequence: CDR1 SGHAT, CDR2 FQNNGV. The CDR3 is CASRGHDNEQFF. The DNA of the CDR3 is TGTGCCAGCAGGGGCCATGATAATGAGCAGTTCTTC.

V usage is TRBV5-1 and J usage is TRBJ2-7; D is perhaps TRBD2 (5 bases). V was pared by 1 base and J by 3 bases, with 11 bases between. CDR3 length: 14 amino acids. CDR1 and CDR2 (germline): SGHRS, YFSETQ. CDR3 in DNA: TGCGCCAGCAGCTTGCCGGACGGACTCTACGAGCAGTACTTC. This gives the protein CASSLPDGLYEQYF.

The sample holds a few counts of this clonotype. J is TRBJ2-7 and V is TRBV10-3, with D perhaps matching TRBD1 (7 bases). There are 13 residues in the CDR3. In germline, CDR1 is ENHRY, CDR2 SYGVKD. V lost 11 bases, J lost 1 base, and 15 bases lay in between. CDR3: CASAGQSSYEQYF. For the CDR3, the DNA is TGTGCCTCGGCGGGACAGTCATCCTACGAGCAGTACTTC.

Many counts were recorded for this clonotype. This chain connects TRBV6-5 to TRBJ1-5; no clear D. This CDR3 region has 13 residues. The germline V gene has CDR1 MNHEY and CDR2 SVGAGI. The V end was cut by 2 bases, the J end by 6 bases, with 8 bases between. CDR3 protein: CASSYAGGQPQHF. In DNA form, the CDR3 reads TGTGCCAGCAGTTACGCGGGAGGTCAGCCCCAGCATTTT.

The sample holds many counts of this clonotype. This sequence joins TRBV20-1 and TRBJ1-4, with no clear D. Deletions cut 0 bases from V and 5 bases from J, with 10 bases between. The CDR3 runs 14 residues. Germline V gene data show CDR1 as DFQATT and CDR2 as SNEGSKA (reference sequence). CDR3 DNA: TGCAGTGCTAGAGATCGGGCTATCAATGAAAAACTGTTTTTT. Translating gives CSARDRAINEKLFF.

V and J are TRBV12-3 or TRBV12-4 and TRBJ2-2, with D perhaps matching TRBD1 (6 bases). V lost 7 bases and J 4 bases, leaving 34 bases between the germline ends. The CDR3 loop spans 21 amino acids. CDR3 region: CASNTLIPPPGQGRSTGELFF. CDR3 nucleotides: TGTGCCAGCAATACCTTGATTCCCCCCCCGGGACAAGGACGGAGCACCGGGGAGCTGTTTTTT.

As concerns this clonotype: One end of the junction fails to match germline, which may point to a read error. The J gene is TRBJ1-1, the V gene TRBV7-9; the D gene is possibly TRBD1 (6 bases). From germline, CDR1 is SEHNR and CDR2 FQNEAQ (reference sequence). The CDR3 runs to 15 residues. CDR3 sequence (DNA): TGTGCCAGCAGCTTATCACCAGGGGCTGGCACTCAAGCTTTCTTT. Amino acid sequence: CASSLSPGAGTQAFF.

Regarding this clonotype: This may come from a read error, since a much larger clone is one base off. The V call is TRBV6-2 or TRBV6-3, the J call TRBJ1-5; no reliable D call. Looked up from germline, CDR1 is MNHEY and CDR2 is SVGEGT. The CDR3 is 14 residues long. This CDR3 is CAGSYSWGNQPQHF. The CDR3 DNA is TGTGCCGGCAGTTACTCCTGGGGAAATCAGCCCCAGCATTTT.

This clonotype has at least ten counts. The chain couples TRBV13 to TRBJ1-4; D is undetermined. Germline CDR1 is PRHDT and CDR2 is FYEKMQ (reference sequence). The V end lost 0 bases, the J end lost 0 bases, and 8 bases lay between the germline ends. The CDR3 consists of 16 residues. CDR3 sequence: CASSLGALATNEKLFF. The CDR3 region has the DNA TGTGCCAGCAGCTTAGGAGCCCTAGCAACTAATGAAAAACTGTTTTTT.

This clonotype appeared a few times. The chain employs TRBV18 and TRBJ2-3; D gene unclear. The CDR3 loop spans 14 amino acids. Germline V CDR1 and CDR2: KGHSH, LQKENI. Deletions cut 3 bases from V and 0 bases from J, with 7 bases between. The CDR3: CASSPSDSTDTQYF. CDR3 sequence (DNA): TGTGCCAGCTCACCTTCGGATAGCACAGATACGCAGTATTTT. The entire variable domain, with the rest obtained from reference TRBV18 and TRBJ2-3, is as follows: NAGVMQNPRHLVRRRGQEARLRCSPMKGHSHVYWYRQLPEEGLKFMVYLQKENIIDESGMPKERFSAEFPKEGPSILRIQQVVRGDSAAYFCASSPSDSTDTQYFGPGTRLTVL.

The sample holds a few counts of this clonotype. V gene TRBV5-1 combines with J gene TRBJ2-7; D is ambiguous. The CDR3 has 16 amino acids. Looked up from germline, CDR1 is SGHRS and CDR2 is YFSETQ. Deletions cut 0 bases from V and 0 bases from J, with 13 bases between. The CDR3 spells CASSLEASGFSYEQYF. The CDR3 region has the DNA TGCGCCAGCAGCTTGGAGGCGTCAGGCTTCTCCTACGAGCAGTACTTC.

This clonotype was seen ten or more times. The chain is built from TRBV5-4 and TRBJ2-3; D uncertain. Trimming left V 4 bases short and J 0 bases short, with 12 bases between. Germline loops: CDR1 SGHNT, CDR2 YYREEE (reference sequence). The CDR3 contains 15 residues. CDR3 loop: CASSDPLYSTDTQYF. CDR3 DNA sequence: TGTGCCAGCAGCGATCCCCTTTATAGCACAGATACGCAGTATTTT.

The chain links TRBV27 to TRBJ2-7, with D possibly being TRBD2 (5 bases). The CDR3 spans 11 residues. Trimming cost V 7 bases and J 5 bases, with 9 bases left between them. Per the germline V gene, CDR1 is MNHEY and CDR2 is SMNVEV (reference sequence). CDR3 DNA sequence: TGTGCCAGCACCCGGGGTCACGAGCAGTACTTC. Translated: CASTRGHEQYF.

This clonotype was seen more than once but under ten times. The V gene is TRBV2, the J gene TRBJ2-3, with 10 bases fitting TRBD2. Germline V gene data show CDR1 as SNHLY and CDR2 as FYNNEI. The CDR3 runs to 16 residues. V gave up 9 bases and J gave up 2 bases; unmatched junction bases: 11. Here the CDR3 reads CASLSGRAGNTDTQYF. The CDR3, as DNA: TGTGCCAGTTTGAGCGGGAGGGCCGGTAACACAGATACGCAGTATTTT.

Notes on this clonotype: A much larger clonotype is one base distant, so this may be a read error. The V call is TRBV7-9, the J call TRBJ2-5; D unresolved. The CDR3 has 12 residues. Germline V CDR1 and CDR2: SEHNR, FQNEAQ (reference sequence). The CDR3 reads CASSFPQEAQYF. In DNA form, the CDR3 reads TGTGCCAGCAGCTTCCCCCAAGAGGCCCAGTACTTC.